One sample yielded the 8 T cell receptor beta chains listed below, sequenced in a study of CD8 T cells in ankylosing spondylitis (dated by TCRdb to the late 2010s). The library relied on 5' RACE. Sequencing relied on an Illumina HiSeq 2500. TCRdb reprocessed the public reads (quality trimming at Q25 with fastp, clone calling with MiXCR) and kept in-frame beta chains. For every CDR3 protein sequence, its rows merge into one entry that carries the most common genes and DNA. This sample holds some 130,000 distinct CDR3 sequences; 7% to 10% were observed only once. Together, the top ten hold 7.3% of the sample. The sequencing sample was made of synovial fluid, either unsorted or a sorted T cell fraction (not recorded which). The receptors derive from a male donor with ankylosing spondylitis.

This clonotype appeared many times. The chain uses TRBV5-1 and TRBJ2-5; tentatively, D is TRBD2 (6 bases). The CDR3 extends over 14 amino acids. In germline, CDR1 is SGHRS, CDR2 YFSETQ. V lost 3 bases and J 1 base, leaving 10 bases between the germline ends. The CDR3 DNA follows: TGCGCCAGCAGCTACGAACTAGCCCAAGAGACCCAGTACTTC. It encodes CASSYELAQETQYF.

This clonotype was recorded at least ten times. The chain links TRBV5-1 to TRBJ2-2; unclear D gene. V gave up 2 bases and J gave up 1 base, with 9 bases separating them. CDR3 size: 15 residues. Looked up from germline, CDR1 is SGHRS and CDR2 is YFSETQ. The CDR3 region is CASSFRAGNTGELFF. The CDR3 DNA is TGCGCCAGCAGCTTTAGGGCAGGGAACACCGGGGAGCTGTTTTTT. The full variable domain, in which reference TRBV5-1 and TRBJ2-2 provide the parts outside the CDR3, is KAGVTQTPRYLIKTRGQQVTLSCSPISGHRSVSWYQQTPGQGLQFLFEYFSETQRNKGNFPGRFSGRQFSNSRSEMNVSTLELGDSALYLCASSFRAGNTGELFFGEGSRLTVL.

This chain joins TRBV7-2 and TRBJ1-5; D is possibly TRBD1 (5 bases). Germline V gene sequence: CDR1 SGHTA, CDR2 FQGNSA. The V and J ends lost 5 bases and 0 bases respectively, with 14 bases between them. The CDR3 length is 16 residues. The CDR3: CASSPRGEHSNQPQHF. CDR3 DNA sequence: TGTGCCAGCAGCCCGCGAGGGGAGCATAGCAATCAGCCCCAGCATTTT.

There are a few counts of this clonotype. The CDR3 reads CASSQGGTSGHAYTQYF. DNA for the CDR3: TGCGCCAGCAGCCAAGGAGGGACTAGCGGGCACGCTTATACGCAGTATTTT. V usage is TRBV4-3 and J usage is TRBJ2-3; 12 bases are a match to TRBD2. Germline values: CDR1 LGHNA, CDR2 YSLEER. The CDR3 totals 17 residues. Trimming took 1 base from V and 7 from J; bases not matched to a gene: 9.

This chain connects TRBV12-3 or TRBV12-4 to TRBJ1-4; D not certain. CDR3 length equals 14 residues. Trimming stripped 6 bases from V and 4 bases from J, with 12 bases between. Written as DNA, the CDR3 is TGTGCCAGCAGCTGGACGGGTAGTAATGAAAAACTGTTTTTT. Translation: CASSWTGSNEKLFF.

The chain carries TRBV29-1 and TRBJ1-5; 10 bases match TRBD1. V lost 4 bases and J lost 4; bases outside the gene matches: 4. Germline-derived CDR1 and CDR2 are SQVTM and ANQGSEA. This CDR3 has 14 amino acids. This CDR3 is CSVGGQGINQPQHF. CDR3 nucleotide sequence: TGCAGCGTTGGGGGACAGGGGATAAATCAGCCCCAGCATTTT.

The table lists this clonotype with many counts. The chain employs TRBV6-5 and TRBJ2-7; 7 nucleotides align to TRBD2. Losses at the gene ends were 6 bases for V and 3 bases for J; bases not matched to a gene: 2. CDR3 length equals 12 residues. Germline values: CDR1 MNHEY, CDR2 SVGAGI. CDR3 loop: CASRTSDYEQYF. The CDR3 bases are TGTGCCAGCAGAACTAGCGACTACGAGCAGTACTTC.

The chain carries TRBV7-2 and TRBJ2-7, with a weak D call TRBD2 (6 bases). The CDR3 runs to 14 residues. Trimming left V 0 bases short and J 0 bases short, with 6 bases between. Germline V gene data show CDR1 as SGHTA and CDR2 as FQGNSA. In nucleotides, the CDR3 is TGTGCCAGCAGCTTAGCCGGGAGCTCCTACGAGCAGTACTTC. The encoded protein is CASSLAGSSYEQYF.